This T cell receptor beta chain was sequenced for a study of PD-L1 blockade in urothelial cancer. On the study more broadly: Patients began atezolizumab, 1,200 mg intravenously every 3 weeks, in 2014. Median T cell yield per blood sample was more than 120,000 cells.

In each PCR, synthetic TCR analog templates were spiked in. Repertoires were generated with immunoSEQ multiplex PCR, while TCRdb's copy carries only in-frame clones and drops some. The sample yields 45,000 to 55,000 clones, 60% to 85% seen once. CDR3 length equals 12 residues. Trimming removed 4 bases at V and 9 bases at J, with 13 bases between. Germline values: CDR1 SQVTM, CDR2 ANQGSEA. Sample time point: pretreatment peripheral blood. Between 1 and 8 samples per patient were obtained, pretreatment and on-treatment. The V gene is TRBV29-1, the J gene TRBJ2-1; D call uncertain. The TCR was taken from a man aged 65 to 85 with urothelial cancer. The specimen comprised PBMCs, sampled around atezolizumab (anti-PD-L1) treatment. The CDR3 nucleotides read TGCAGCGTTGCTAACCCCCTCGGTGAGCAGTTCTTC. Translated, it gives CSVANPLGEQFF.